This T cell receptor (beta chain) appears in the sequencing data of a study of blood T cells in healthy people across ages. In the study overall: Every two T cells gave about one barcoded beta molecule via template switching.

The authors ran a second PCR of roughly 6 to 11 cycles using a sample-barcoded 5' primer and a J-beta primer mix. Every sample gave at least 2.5 million paired-end reads containing CDR3. TCRdb analysed the 5' RACE reads with MiXCR anew, one entry per CDR3 protein. The sample holds under 1 million distinct CDR3 sequences, approximately 48% seen once. Donors were healthy Caucasian individuals from Russia aged roughly 6 to 90. General study findings and limits: Higher diversity and more naive CD4+ cells were features of long-lived donors, compared to aged donors.

Germline V gene lookup returns CDR1 SGDLS and CDR2 YYNGEE. The CDR3 has 15 amino acids. The V end lost 0 bases, the J end lost 4 bases, and 11 bases lay between the germline ends. Of note for this clonotype: Its matching antigen is unknown.

The clonotype originates from a man aged 55 to 70 in good health. The rearrangement joins TRBV9 to TRBJ2-1; D gene unclear. Sequencing was done on a sample of blood. Here the CDR3 DNA reads TGTGCCAGCAGCGTAGGGGTGGGCCCGTACAATGAGCAGTTCTTC. Encoded protein: CASSVGVGPYNEQFF.